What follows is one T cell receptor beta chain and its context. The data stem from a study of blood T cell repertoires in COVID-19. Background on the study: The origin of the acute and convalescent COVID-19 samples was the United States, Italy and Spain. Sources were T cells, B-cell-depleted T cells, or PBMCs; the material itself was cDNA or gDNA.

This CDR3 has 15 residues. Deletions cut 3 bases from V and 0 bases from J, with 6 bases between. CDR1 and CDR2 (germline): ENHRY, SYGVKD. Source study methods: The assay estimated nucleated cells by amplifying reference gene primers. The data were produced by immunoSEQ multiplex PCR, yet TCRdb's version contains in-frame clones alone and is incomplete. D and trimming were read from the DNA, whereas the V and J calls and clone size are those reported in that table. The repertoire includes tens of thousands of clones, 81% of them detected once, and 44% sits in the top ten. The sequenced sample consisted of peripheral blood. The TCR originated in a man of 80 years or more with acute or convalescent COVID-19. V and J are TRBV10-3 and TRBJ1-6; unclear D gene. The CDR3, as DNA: TGTGCCATCAGTGATTTGAGCTCCTATAATTCACCCCTCCACTTT. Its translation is CAISDLSSYNSPLHF.